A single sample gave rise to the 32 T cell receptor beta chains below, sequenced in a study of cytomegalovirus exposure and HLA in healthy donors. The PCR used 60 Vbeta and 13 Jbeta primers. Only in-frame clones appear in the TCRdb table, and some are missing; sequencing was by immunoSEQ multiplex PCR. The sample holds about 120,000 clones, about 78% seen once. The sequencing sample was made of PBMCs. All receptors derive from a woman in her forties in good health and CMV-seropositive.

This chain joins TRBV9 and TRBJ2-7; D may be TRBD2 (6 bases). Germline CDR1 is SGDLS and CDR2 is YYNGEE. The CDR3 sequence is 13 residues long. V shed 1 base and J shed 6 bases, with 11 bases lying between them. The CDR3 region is CASSVLRGGEQYF. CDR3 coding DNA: TGTGCCAGCAGCGTACTTCGGGGAGGCGAGCAGTACTTC.

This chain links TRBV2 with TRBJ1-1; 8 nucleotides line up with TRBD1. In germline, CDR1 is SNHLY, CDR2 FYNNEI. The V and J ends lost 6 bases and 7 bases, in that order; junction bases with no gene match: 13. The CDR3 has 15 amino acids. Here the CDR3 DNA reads TGTGCCAGCAGCGGGGGACAGGTAATCTTATTTGAAGCTTTCTTT. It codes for CASSGGQVILFEAFF.

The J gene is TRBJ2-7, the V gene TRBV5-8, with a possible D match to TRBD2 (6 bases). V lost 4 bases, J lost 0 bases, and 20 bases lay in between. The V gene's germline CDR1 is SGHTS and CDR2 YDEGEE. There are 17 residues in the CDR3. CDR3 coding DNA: TGTGCCAGCAGCCCGAGAGACGGGACTCCGAGCTCCTACGAGCAGTACTTC. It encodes CASSPRDGTPSSYEQYF.

CDR3 loop: CASTWTGSNSPLHF. CDR3 in DNA: TGTGCCAGCACATGGACAGGGAGTAATTCACCCCTCCACTTT. J is TRBJ1-6 and V is TRBV5-6, with TRBD1 identical over 8 bases. Trimming removed 6 bases from V and 6 bases from J; junction bases left unmatched: 5. CDR1 SGHDT and CDR2 YYEEEE come from the germline V gene. This CDR3 contains 14 residues.

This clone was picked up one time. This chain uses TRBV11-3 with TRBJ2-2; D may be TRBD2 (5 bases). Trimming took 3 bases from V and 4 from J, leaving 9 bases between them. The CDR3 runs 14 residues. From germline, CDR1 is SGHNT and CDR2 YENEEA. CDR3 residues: CASSLEGSTGELFF. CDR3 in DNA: TGTGCCAGCAGCTTGGAAGGGAGCACCGGGGAGCTGTTTTTT.

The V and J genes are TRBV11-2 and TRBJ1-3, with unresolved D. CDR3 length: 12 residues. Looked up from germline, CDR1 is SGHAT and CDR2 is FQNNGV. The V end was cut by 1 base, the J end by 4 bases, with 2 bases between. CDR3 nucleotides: TGTGCCAGCAGCTTAGTAGGAAACACCATATATTTT. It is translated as CASSLVGNTIYF.

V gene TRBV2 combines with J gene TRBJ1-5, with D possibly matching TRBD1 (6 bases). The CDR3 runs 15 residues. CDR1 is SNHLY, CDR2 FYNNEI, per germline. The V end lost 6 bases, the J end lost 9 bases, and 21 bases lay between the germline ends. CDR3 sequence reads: CASSGVGGLSGPQHF. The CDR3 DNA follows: TGTGCCAGCAGCGGAGTCGGGGGGCTTTCCGGGCCCCAGCATTTT.

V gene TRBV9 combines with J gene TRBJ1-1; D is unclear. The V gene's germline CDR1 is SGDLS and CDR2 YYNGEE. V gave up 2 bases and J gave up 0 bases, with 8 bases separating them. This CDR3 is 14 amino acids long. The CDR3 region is CASSVAVLNTEAFF. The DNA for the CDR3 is TGTGCCAGCAGCGTGGCGGTGCTGAACACTGAAGCTTTCTTT.

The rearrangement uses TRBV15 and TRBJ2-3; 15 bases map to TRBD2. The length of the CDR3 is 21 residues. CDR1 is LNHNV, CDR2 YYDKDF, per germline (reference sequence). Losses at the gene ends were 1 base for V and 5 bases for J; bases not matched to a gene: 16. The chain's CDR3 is CATSRASGRRTSGGDIDTQYF. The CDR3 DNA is TGTGCCACCAGCAGAGCCTCGGGACGCAGGACTAGCGGGGGGGATATAGATACGCAGTATTTT.

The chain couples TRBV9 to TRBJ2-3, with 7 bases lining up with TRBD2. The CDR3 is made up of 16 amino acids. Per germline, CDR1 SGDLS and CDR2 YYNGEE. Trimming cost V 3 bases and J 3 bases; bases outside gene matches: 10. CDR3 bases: TGTGCCAGCAGCGCCATAGCGGGCCAATTAACAGATACGCAGTATTTT. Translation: CASSAIAGQLTDTQYF. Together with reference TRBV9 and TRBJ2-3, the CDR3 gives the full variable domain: DSGVTQTPKHLITATGQRVTLRCSPRSGDLSVYWYQQSLDQGLQFLIQYYNGEERAKGNILERFSAQQFPDLHSELNLSSLELGDSALYFCASSAIAGQLTDTQYFGPGTRLTVL.

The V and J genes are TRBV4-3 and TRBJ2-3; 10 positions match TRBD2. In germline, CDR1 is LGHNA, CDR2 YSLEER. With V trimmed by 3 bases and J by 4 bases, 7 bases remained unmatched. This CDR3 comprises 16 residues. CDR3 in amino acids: CASSQSGTSVADTQYF. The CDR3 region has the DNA TGCGCCAGCAGCCAGTCCGGGACTAGCGTCGCAGATACGCAGTATTTT.

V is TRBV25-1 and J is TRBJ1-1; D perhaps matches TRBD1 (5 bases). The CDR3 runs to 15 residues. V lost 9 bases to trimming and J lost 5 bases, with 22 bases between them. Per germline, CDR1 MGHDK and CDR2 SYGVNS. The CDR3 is CASSAKSPWTTEAFF. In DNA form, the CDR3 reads TGTGCCAGTTCCGCTAAGAGCCCCTGGACAACTGAAGCTTTCTTT.

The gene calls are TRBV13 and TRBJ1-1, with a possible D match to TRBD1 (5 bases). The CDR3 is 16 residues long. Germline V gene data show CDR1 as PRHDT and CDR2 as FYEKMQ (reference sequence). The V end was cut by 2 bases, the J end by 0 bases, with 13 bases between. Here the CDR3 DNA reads TGTGCCAGCAGCTTAACCCCGACAGCCCTGAACACTGAAGCTTTCTTT. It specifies CASSLTPTALNTEAFF.

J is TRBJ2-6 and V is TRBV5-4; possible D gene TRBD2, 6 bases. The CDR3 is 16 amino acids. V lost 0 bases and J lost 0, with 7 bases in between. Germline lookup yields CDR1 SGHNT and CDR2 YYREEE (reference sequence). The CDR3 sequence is CASSLAGSSGANVLTF. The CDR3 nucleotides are TGTGCCAGCAGCTTGGCCGGGAGCTCTGGGGCCAACGTCCTGACTTTC.

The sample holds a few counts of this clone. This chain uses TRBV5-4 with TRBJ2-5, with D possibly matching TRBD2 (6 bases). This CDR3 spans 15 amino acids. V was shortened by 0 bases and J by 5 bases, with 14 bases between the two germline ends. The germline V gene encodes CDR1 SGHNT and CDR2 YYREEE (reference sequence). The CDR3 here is CASSLEGLKTETQYF. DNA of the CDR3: TGTGCCAGCAGCTTGGAGGGACTCAAAACCGAGACCCAGTACTTC.

The CDR3 loop is CASSYSSLRGSTEAFF. CDR3 DNA: TGTGCCAGCAGTTACTCTTCGTTGAGGGGGTCGACTGAAGCTTTCTTT. The V call is TRBV6-5, the J call TRBJ1-1; a weak D match, TRBD1 (6 bases). Trimming stripped 0 bases from V and 5 bases from J, with 16 bases between. There are 16 residues in the CDR3. Germline CDR1 reads MNHEY; CDR2 reads SVGAGI.

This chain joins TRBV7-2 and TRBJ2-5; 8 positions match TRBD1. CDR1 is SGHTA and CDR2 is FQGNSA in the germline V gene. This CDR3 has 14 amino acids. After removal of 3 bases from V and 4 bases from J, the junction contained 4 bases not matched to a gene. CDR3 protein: CASSFGQGGETQYF. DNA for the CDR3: TGTGCCAGCAGCTTCGGACAGGGAGGAGAGACCCAGTACTTC.

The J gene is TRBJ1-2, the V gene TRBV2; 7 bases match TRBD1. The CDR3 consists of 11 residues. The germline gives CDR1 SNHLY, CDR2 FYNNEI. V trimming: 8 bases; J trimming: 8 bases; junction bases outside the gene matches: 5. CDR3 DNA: TGTGCCAGCGACAGGGTCTACGGCTACACCTTC. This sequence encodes CASDRVYGYTF.

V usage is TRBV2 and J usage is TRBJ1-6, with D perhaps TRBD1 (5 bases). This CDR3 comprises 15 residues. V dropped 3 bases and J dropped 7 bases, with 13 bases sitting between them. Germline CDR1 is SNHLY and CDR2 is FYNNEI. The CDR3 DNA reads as TGTGCCAGCAGTGACCGTCCAGGGATCAATTCACCCCTCCACTTT. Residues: CASSDRPGINSPLHF.

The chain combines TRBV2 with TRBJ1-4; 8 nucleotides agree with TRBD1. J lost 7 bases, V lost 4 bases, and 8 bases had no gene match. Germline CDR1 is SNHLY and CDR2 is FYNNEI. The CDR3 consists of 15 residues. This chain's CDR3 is CASSAGQGAVEKLFF. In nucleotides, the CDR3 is TGTGCCAGCAGTGCAGGGCAGGGGGCGGTTGAAAAACTGTTTTTT. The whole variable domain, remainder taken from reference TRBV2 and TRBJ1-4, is EPEVTQTPSHQVTQMGQEVILRCVPISNHLYFYWYRQILGQKVEFLVSFYNNEISEKSEIFDDQFSVERPDGSNFTLKIRSTKLEDSAMYFCASSAGQGAVEKLFFGSGTQLSVL.

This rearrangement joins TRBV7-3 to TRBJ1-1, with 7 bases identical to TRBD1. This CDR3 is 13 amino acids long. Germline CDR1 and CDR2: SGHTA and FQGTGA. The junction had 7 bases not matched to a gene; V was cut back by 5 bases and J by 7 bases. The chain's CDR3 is CASSRSGTDEAFF. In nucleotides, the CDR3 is TGTGCCAGCAGCCGCTCAGGGACAGATGAAGCTTTCTTT.

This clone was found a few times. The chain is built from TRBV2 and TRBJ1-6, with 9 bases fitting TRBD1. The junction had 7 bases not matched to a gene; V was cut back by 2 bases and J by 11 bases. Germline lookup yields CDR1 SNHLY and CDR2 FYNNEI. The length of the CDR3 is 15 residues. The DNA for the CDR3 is TGTGCCAGCAGTGAAACGGGACAGGGTTTGGCACCCCTCCACTTT. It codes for CASSETGQGLAPLHF. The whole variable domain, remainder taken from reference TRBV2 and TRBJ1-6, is EPEVTQTPSHQVTQMGQEVILRCVPISNHLYFYWYRQILGQKVEFLVSFYNNEISEKSEIFDDQFSVERPDGSNFTLKIRSTKLEDSAMYFCASSETGQGLAPLHFGNGTRLTVT.

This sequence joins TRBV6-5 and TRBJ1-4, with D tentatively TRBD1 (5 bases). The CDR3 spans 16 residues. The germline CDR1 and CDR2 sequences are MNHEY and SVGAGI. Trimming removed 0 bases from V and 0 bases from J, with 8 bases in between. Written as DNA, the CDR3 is TGTGCCAGCAGTTACTCGCCAGGGACAACTAATGAAAAACTGTTTTTT. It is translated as CASSYSPGTTNEKLFF.

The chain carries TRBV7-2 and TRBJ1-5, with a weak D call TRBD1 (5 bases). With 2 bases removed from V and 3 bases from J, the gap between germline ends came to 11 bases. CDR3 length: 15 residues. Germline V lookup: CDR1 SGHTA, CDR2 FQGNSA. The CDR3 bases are TGTGCCAGCAGCTTAAACTTCAGGGTCAATCAGCCCCAGCATTTT. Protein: CASSLNFRVNQPQHF. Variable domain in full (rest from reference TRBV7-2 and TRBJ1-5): GAGVSQSPSNKVTEKGKDVELRCDPISGHTALYWYRQSLGQGLEFLIYFQGNSAPDKSGLPSDRFSAERTGGSVSTLTIQRTQQEDSAVYLCASSLNFRVNQPQHFGDGTRLSIL.

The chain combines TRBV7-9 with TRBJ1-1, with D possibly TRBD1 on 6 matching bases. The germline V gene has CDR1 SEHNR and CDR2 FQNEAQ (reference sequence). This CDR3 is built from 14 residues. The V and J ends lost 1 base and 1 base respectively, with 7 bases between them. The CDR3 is CASSLEGENTEAFF. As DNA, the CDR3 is TGTGCCAGCAGCTTAGAGGGGGAGAACACTGAAGCTTTCTTT.

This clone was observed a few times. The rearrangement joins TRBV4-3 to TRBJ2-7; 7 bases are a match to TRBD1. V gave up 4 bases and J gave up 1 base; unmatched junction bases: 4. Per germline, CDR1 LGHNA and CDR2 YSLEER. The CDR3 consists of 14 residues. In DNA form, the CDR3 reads TGCGCCAGCAGCCCCAACAGGGGATCCTACGAGCAGTACTTC. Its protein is CASSPNRGSYEQYF.

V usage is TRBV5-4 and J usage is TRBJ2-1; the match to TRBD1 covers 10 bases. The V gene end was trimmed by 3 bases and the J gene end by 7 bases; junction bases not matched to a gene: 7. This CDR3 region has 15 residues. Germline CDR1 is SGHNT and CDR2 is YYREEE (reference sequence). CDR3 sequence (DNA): TGTGCCAGCAGCTCGCCGGGACAGGGGCGGAATGAGCAGTTCTTC. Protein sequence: CASSSPGQGRNEQFF.

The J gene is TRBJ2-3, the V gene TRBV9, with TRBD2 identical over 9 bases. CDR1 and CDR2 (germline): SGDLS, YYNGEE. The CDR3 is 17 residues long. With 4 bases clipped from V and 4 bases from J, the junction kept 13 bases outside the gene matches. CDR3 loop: CASSPRQGTSTADTQYF. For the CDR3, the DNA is TGTGCCAGCAGCCCCCGACAAGGGACTAGCACCGCAGATACGCAGTATTTT. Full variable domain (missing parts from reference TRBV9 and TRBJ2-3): DSGVTQTPKHLITATGQRVTLRCSPRSGDLSVYWYQQSLDQGLQFLIQYYNGEERAKGNILERFSAQQFPDLHSELNLSSLELGDSALYFCASSPRQGTSTADTQYFGPGTRLTVL.

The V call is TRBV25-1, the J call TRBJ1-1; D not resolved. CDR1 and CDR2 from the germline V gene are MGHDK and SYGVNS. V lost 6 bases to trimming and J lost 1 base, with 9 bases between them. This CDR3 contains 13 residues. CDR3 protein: CASRIGGNTEAFF. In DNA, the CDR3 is TGTGCCAGCAGGATAGGAGGGAACACTGAAGCTTTCTTT.

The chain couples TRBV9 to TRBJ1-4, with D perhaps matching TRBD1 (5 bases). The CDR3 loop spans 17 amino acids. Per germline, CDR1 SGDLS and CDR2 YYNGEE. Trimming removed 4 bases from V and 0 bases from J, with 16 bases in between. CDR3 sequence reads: CASSPRWGDPTNEKLFF. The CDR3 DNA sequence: TGTGCCAGCAGCCCCCGGTGGGGGGACCCAACTAATGAAAAACTGTTTTTT.

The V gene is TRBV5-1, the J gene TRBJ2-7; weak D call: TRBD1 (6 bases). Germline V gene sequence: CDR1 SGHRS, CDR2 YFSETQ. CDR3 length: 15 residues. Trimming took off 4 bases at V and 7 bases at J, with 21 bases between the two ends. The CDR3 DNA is TGCGCCAGCAGCCTGATGACCCCTGGGCAGGGGGAGCAGTACTTC. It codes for CASSLMTPGQGEQYF.

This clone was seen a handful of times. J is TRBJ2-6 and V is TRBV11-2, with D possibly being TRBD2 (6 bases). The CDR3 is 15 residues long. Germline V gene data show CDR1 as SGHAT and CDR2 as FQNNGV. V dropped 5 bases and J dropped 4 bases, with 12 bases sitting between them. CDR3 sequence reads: CASSQGGAGANVLTF. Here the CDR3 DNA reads TGTGCCAGCAGCCAAGGAGGGGCAGGGGCCAACGTCCTGACTTTC.